One and the same sample provided the 18 T cell receptor beta chains below, sequenced in a study of blood T cells in healthy people across ages. It was with a sample-barcoded 5' primer and a J-beta primer mix that a second PCR of roughly 6 to 12 cycles was run. TCRdb passed the 5' RACE reads through MiXCR, listing each CDR3 protein once. Among more than 1,400,000 distinct CDR3 sequences, approximately 38% were seen once, and the ten largest hold roughly 8.2%. Sequenced: blood. The origin of the receptors is a woman younger than 35 in good health.

The chain has TRBV6-4 and TRBJ2-7; possibly TRBD2 for D (7 bases). Trimming removed 7 bases at V and 5 bases at J, with 15 bases between. Germline CDR1 and CDR2: MRHNA and SNTAGT. The length of the CDR3 is 13 residues. The CDR3: CASIGGGLDEQYF. CDR3 nucleotide sequence: TGTGCCAGCATCGGCGGGGGCCTCGACGAGCAGTACTTC.

This clonotype was recorded a few times. This rearrangement joins TRBV9 to TRBJ2-3, with D perhaps being TRBD1 or TRBD2 (5 bases each). The germline V gene encodes CDR1 SGDLS and CDR2 YYNGEE. The CDR3 is made up of 17 amino acids. V was clipped by 2 bases and J by 1 base, with 17 bases between them. The DNA of the CDR3 is TGTGCCAGCAGCGTGGATAAGTGGGACGGACGCACAGATACGCAGTATTTT. Translating gives CASSVDKWDGRTDTQYF.

This clonotype was detected a few times. CDR3 sequence (DNA): TGTGCCAGCAGTCCCGCTAGAAGCCCCTACGAGCAGTACTTC. It encodes CASSPARSPYEQYF. This sequence joins TRBV6-1 and TRBJ2-7; D is undetermined. From germline, CDR1 is MNHNS and CDR2 SASEGT. The CDR3 is made up of 14 amino acids. V lost 5 bases to trimming and J lost 2 bases, with 13 bases between them.

The V and J genes are TRBV5-1 and TRBJ2-7, with TRBD2 identical over 13 bases. This CDR3 has 15 residues. Per the germline V gene, CDR1 is SGHRS and CDR2 is YFSETQ. The trim removed 4 bases at V and 7 bases at J, leaving 8 bases unmatched. The CDR3 here is CASSKLAGGPSEQYF. The CDR3 DNA is TGCGCCAGCAGCAAACTAGCGGGGGGGCCGAGTGAGCAGTACTTC.

The V gene is TRBV12-3 or TRBV12-4, the J gene TRBJ1-1; D is uncertain. The CDR3 loop spans 14 amino acids. V lost 2 bases, J lost 5 bases, and 12 bases lay in between. CDR3 region: CASSLTALGTEAFF. The DNA of the CDR3 is TGTGCCAGCAGTTTAACTGCACTCGGGACTGAAGCTTTCTTT.

This chain links TRBV3-1 with TRBJ2-1; D gene unclear. The ends were cut back, 4 bases at V and 8 bases at J, with 15 bases in the middle. CDR1 and CDR2 (germline): LGHDT, YNNKEL (reference sequence). The CDR3 runs to 14 residues. The CDR3 spells CASSPNGSPYEQFF. The CDR3 DNA reads as TGTGCCAGCAGCCCCAACGGATCCCCATATGAGCAGTTCTTC.

This chain connects TRBV6-5 to TRBJ1-2; TRBD1 matches at 7 bases. CDR1 MNHEY and CDR2 SVGAGI come from the germline V gene. J lost 7 bases, V lost 0 bases, and 11 bases had no gene match. The length of the CDR3 is 16 residues. The CDR3: CASSYSSEGQDPGYTF. In DNA form, the CDR3 reads TGTGCCAGCAGTTACTCGTCTGAAGGACAGGATCCTGGCTACACCTTC.

V and J are TRBV6-5 and TRBJ1-4; D unclear. Germline CDR1 is MNHEY and CDR2 is SVGAGI. Trimming removed 0 bases from V and 3 bases from J, with 11 bases in between. The CDR3 is 16 residues long. For the CDR3, the DNA is TGTGCCAGCAGTTACTCGAGGGATGGAGCTAATGAAAAACTGTTTTTT. Its translation is CASSYSRDGANEKLFF.

This clonotype was picked up many times. The chain combines TRBV14 with TRBJ1-1; D is perhaps TRBD1 (5 bases). V lost 0 bases and J lost 4, with 9 bases in between. Germline V CDR1 and CDR2: SGHDN, FVKESK. The CDR3 sequence is 14 residues long. The DNA of the CDR3 is TGTGCCAGCAGCCAAGAAGGGGTGAGCACTGAAGCTTTCTTT. Its translation: CASSQEGVSTEAFF. Based on the CDR3 plus reference TRBV14 and TRBJ1-1, the full variable domain is EAGVTQFPSHSVIEKGQTVTLRCDPISGHDNLYWYRRVMGKEIKFLLHFVKESKQDESGMPNNRFLAERTGGTYSTLKVQPAELEDSGVYFCASSQEGVSTEAFFGQGTRLTVV.

This clonotype was found once. The chain employs TRBV7-2 and TRBJ1-1, with D unclear. Trimming stripped 6 bases from V and 3 bases from J, with 23 bases between. The CDR3 length is 17 residues. Looked up from germline, CDR1 is SGHTA and CDR2 is FQGNSA. The CDR3 loop reads CASRREGVAPSDTEAFF. As DNA, the CDR3 is TGTGCCAGCAGACGGGAGGGTGTCGCGCCTTCTGACACTGAAGCTTTCTTT.

This clonotype has more than one count but fewer than ten. V gene TRBV5-1 combines with J gene TRBJ2-7; D is perhaps TRBD2 (6 bases). Trimming took off 4 bases at V and 5 bases at J, with 13 bases between the two ends. The CDR3 contains 13 residues. Germline V gene sequence: CDR1 SGHRS, CDR2 YFSETQ. The CDR3 loop is CASSPLREDEQYF. DNA for the CDR3: TGCGCCAGCAGCCCCTTGAGGGAGGACGAGCAGTACTTC.

The sample holds one count of this clonotype. This chain uses TRBV27 with TRBJ2-2, with 7 bases that match TRBD1. This CDR3 has 16 amino acids. Trimming cost V 8 bases and J 4 bases; bases outside gene matches: 13. Germline V gives CDR1 MNHEY, CDR2 SMNVEV (reference sequence). CDR3 nucleotide sequence: TGTGCCAGCTCCTCCTCCGGGACAGAGAGCACCGGGGAGCTGTTTTTT. Translating it yields CASSSSGTESTGELFF.

The chain employs TRBV27 and TRBJ2-1, with TRBD2 matching 9 bases. The CDR3 totals 15 residues. Per germline, CDR1 MNHEY and CDR2 SMNVEV (reference sequence). Trimming cost V 6 bases and J 4 bases; bases outside gene matches: 7. CDR3 amino acids: CASSSLAGRYNEQFF. Here the CDR3 DNA reads TGTGCCAGCAGCTCACTAGCGGGCCGATACAATGAGCAGTTCTTC.

The chain combines TRBV20-1 with TRBJ2-5; a possible D gene is TRBD1 (7 bases). Germline V lookup: CDR1 DFQATT, CDR2 SNEGSKA (reference sequence). The CDR3 has 15 residues. Between the trimmed V and J ends, which lost 5 bases and 2 bases, there was a span of 18 bases. The CDR3 nucleotides read TGCAGTGCTTCTCCGCAGGGGGGCACACAAGAGACCCAGTACTTC. Amino acids: CSASPQGGTQETQYF.

This clonotype was counted between two and nine times. This chain uses TRBV6-6 with TRBJ2-7, with 7 bases identical to TRBD1. V was pared by 6 bases and J by 6 bases, with 17 bases of the junction left unmatched. Germline assignment: CDR1 MNHNY and CDR2 SVGAGI (reference sequence). This CDR3 contains 16 residues. DNA for the CDR3: TGTGCCAGCAGGCATCTAGGGGAGACAGGGACGGGCGAGCAGTACTTC. Protein: CASRHLGETGTGEQYF.

A word on this clonotype: A read error may account for a junction end that differs from germline. The chain joins TRBV4-2 to TRBJ2-3, with TRBD2 identical over 9 bases. CDR1 is LGHNA, CDR2 YNFKEQ, per germline. The CDR3 extends over 16 amino acids. The CDR3 coding sequence is TGTACCAGCAGCCAAGAGGCGGGGGGGCCGACAGATACGCAGTATTTT. Translating gives CTSSQEAGGPTDTQYF.

This clonotype was detected a few times. The V and J genes are TRBV12-3 or TRBV12-4 and TRBJ2-3, with TRBD2 as a possible D gene (5 bases). CDR3 length: 13 amino acids. Deletions cut 7 bases from V and 3 bases from J, with 11 bases between. This CDR3 is CASTTERTDTQYF. For the CDR3, the DNA is TGTGCCAGCACCACGGAGCGGACAGATACGCAGTATTTT.

The V call is TRBV7-2, the J call TRBJ2-1; 7 bases are shared with TRBD2. This CDR3 spans 15 amino acids. Germline lookup yields CDR1 SGHTA and CDR2 FQGNSA. Unmatched junction bases numbered 8, after V lost 4 bases and J lost 5 bases. The CDR3 nucleotides read TGTGCCAGCAGCTCCCAACGGCTAGCGGACAATGAGCAGTTCTTC. Amino acid sequence: CASSSQRLADNEQFF.